This T cell receptor (delta chain) was observed in a study of delta chains in infants with herpesvirus infections. TCR cDNA was made from PBMC RNA with gamma- and delta-chain-specific primers. TCRdb re-called the RT-PCR reads using CATT. The sample yields around 300 delta-chain clones, 21% seen once. The CDR3 has 19 residues. The germline CDR1 and CDR2 sequences are TSWWSYY and QGS. Trimming cost V 10 bases and J 1 base; bases outside gene matches: 24. The origin of this receptor is a human donor who was a Ugandan infant, either HIV-exposed or HIV-unexposed (not recorded which). Sequenced material: peripheral blood, taken at time point 2 of longitudinal follow-up. The genes are TRDV1 and TRDJ1, with 7 nucleotides matching TRDD3. CDR3 region: CAPEGAALLGGLTTDKLIF. The DNA for the CDR3 is TGTGCTCCCGAAGGGGCTGCCTTGCTGGGGGGCCTAACCACCGATAAACTCATCTTT.